In its sample, the clone carrying this T cell receptor beta chain was seen a few times. What it recognizes is unknown. At one end, the junction sequence differs from germline, possibly due to a read error. Germline V gene data show CDR1 as LGHNA and CDR2 as YNFKEQ. This CDR3 contains 13 residues. Libraries were prepared by immunoSEQ multiplex PCR; TCRdb keeps only in-frame clonotypes and omits some of them. The sample holds approximately 21,000 clones, 82% seen once. The data belong to a study of neoadjuvant nivolumab and ipilimumab in lung cancer. Study results and limitations: Compared with tumor-adjacent uninvolved lung, resected tumors showed greater richness and clonality. Resected-tumor TCR richness correlated positively with pretherapy blood richness.

The gene calls are TRBV4-2 and TRBJ1-2; D is undetermined. The sequencing here drew on peripheral blood, taken before neoadjuvant nivolumab, alone or with ipilimumab. This receptor was taken from an adult with non-small cell lung cancer. The CDR3 sequence is CASSQGRVLGYTF. The CDR3, as DNA: TGTGCCAGCAGTCAAGGGAGGGTTTTAGGCTACACCTTC.